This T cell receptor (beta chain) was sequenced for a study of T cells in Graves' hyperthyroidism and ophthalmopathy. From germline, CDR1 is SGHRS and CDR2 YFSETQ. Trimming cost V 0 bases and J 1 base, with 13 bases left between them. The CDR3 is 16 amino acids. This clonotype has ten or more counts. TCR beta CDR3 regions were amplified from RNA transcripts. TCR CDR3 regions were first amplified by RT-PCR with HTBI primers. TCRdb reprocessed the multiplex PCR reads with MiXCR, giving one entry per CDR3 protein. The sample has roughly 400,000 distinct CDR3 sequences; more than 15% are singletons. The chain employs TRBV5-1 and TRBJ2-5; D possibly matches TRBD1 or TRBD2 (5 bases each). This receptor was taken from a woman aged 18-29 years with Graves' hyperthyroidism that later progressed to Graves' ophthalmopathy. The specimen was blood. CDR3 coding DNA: TGCGCCAGCAGCTTGGACAACCCGGGGCGCCAAGAGACCCAGTACTTC. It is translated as CASSLDNPGRQETQYF.